What follows describes a single T cell receptor (beta chain). Its matching antigen is unknown. This entry is derived from a study of T cells after yellow fever vaccination. Turning to the study itself: Preparation of the low-cell-number fractions used SMART-Seq v4 Ultra Low Input. Study outcomes and limitations: Post-booster reappearance was seen for most primary-vaccination clones (96% CD4, roughly 86% CD8). Only a minor proportion of clonotypes was detected across both CD4 and CD8 compartments.

The CDR3 sequence is 17 residues long. The V gene's germline CDR1 is SEHNR and CDR2 FQNEAQ (reference sequence). The trim removed 0 bases at V and 5 bases at J, leaving 4 bases unmatched. TCRdb ran MiXCR on the 5' RACE reads and lists one entry per CDR3 protein. The sample has roughly 500,000 distinct CDR3 sequences; under 25% are singletons. This TCR was sampled from a man aged 25 to 40 who received the YFV17D yellow fever vaccine. Here the sequenced sample was PBMCs, taken 15 days after the yellow fever booster vaccination. The J gene is TRBJ2-1, the V gene TRBV7-9; 13 bases align to TRBD2. In DNA, the CDR3 is TGTGCCAGCAGCTTAGCCTATACTAGCGGGAGGGACAATGAGCAGTTCTTC. Protein sequence: CASSLAYTSGRDNEQFF.